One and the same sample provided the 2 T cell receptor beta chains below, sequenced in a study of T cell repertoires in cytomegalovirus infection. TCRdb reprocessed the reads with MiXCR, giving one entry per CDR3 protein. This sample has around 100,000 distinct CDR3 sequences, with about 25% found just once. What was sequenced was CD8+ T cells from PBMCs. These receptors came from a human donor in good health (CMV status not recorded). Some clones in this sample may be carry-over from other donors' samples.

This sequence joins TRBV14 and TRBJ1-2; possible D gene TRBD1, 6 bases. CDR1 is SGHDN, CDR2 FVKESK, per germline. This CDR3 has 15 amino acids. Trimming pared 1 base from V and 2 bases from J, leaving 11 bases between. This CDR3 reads CASSQVAGANYGYTF. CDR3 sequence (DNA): TGTGCCAGCAGCCAAGTCGCAGGGGCGAACTATGGCTACACCTTC. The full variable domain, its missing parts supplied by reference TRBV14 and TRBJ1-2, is EAGVTQFPSHSVIEKGQTVTLRCDPISGHDNLYWYRRVMGKEIKFLLHFVKESKQDESGMPNNRFLAERTGGTYSTLKVQPAELEDSGVYFCASSQVAGANYGYTFGSGTRLTVV.

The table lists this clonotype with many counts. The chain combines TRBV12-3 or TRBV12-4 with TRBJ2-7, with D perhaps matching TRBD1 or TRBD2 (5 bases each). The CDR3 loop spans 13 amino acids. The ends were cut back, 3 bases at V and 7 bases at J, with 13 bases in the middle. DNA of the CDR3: TGTGCCAGCAGTTTGCCCGGGGCTCGGGAGCAGTACTTC. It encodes CASSLPGAREQYF.